This entry is about one T cell receptor beta chain. The source of the sample is a study of T cells in narcolepsy. Background on the study: Healthy controls were enrolled alongside patients with narcolepsy type 1 or type 2.

Assay used: immunoSEQ multiplex PCR; TCRdb lists only in-frame clones, some missing. The sample consists of around 25,000 clones, 81% of them appearing once. The CDR3 is 14 amino acids. Germline CDR1 is MNHNY and CDR2 is SVGAGI (reference sequence). Trimming took 8 bases from V and 3 from J; bases not matched to a gene: 7. Sequencing input: memory (CD45RA-) CD4+ T cells from blood. This receptor was obtained from a human donor in good health. This rearrangement joins TRBV6-6 to TRBJ2-3, with 8 positions matching TRBD1. The CDR3 region is CASGRQGATDTQYF. CDR3 sequence (DNA): TGTGCCAGCGGGAGGCAGGGGGCTACAGATACGCAGTATTTT.